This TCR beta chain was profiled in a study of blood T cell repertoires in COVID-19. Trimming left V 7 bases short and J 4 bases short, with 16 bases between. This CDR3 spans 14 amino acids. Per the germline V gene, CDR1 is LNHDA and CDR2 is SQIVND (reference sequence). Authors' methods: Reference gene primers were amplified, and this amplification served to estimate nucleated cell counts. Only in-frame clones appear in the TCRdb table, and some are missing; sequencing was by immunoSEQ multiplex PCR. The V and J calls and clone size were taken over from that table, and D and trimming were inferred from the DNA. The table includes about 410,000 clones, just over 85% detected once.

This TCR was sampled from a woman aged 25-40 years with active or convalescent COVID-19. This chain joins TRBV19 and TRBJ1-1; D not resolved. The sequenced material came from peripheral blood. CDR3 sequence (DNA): TGTGCCAGTAATCTTGGACTTCTGGGCACTGAAGCTTTCTTT. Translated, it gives CASNLGLLGTEAFF.